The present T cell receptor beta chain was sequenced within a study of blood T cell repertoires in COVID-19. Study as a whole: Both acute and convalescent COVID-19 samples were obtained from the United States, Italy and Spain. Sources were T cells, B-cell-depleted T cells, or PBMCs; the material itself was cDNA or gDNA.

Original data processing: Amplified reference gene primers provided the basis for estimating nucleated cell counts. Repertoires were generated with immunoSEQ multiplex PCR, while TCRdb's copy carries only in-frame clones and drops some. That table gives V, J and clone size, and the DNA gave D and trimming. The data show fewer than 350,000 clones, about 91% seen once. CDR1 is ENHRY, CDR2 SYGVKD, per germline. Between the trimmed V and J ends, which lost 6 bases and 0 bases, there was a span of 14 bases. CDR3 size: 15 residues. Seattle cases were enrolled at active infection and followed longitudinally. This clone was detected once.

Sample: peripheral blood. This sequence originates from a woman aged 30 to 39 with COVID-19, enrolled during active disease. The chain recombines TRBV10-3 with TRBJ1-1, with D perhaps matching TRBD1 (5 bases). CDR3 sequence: CAISGGGTVNTEAFF. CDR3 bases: TGTGCCATCAGCGGGGGGGGTACTGTGAACACTGAAGCTTTCTTT.